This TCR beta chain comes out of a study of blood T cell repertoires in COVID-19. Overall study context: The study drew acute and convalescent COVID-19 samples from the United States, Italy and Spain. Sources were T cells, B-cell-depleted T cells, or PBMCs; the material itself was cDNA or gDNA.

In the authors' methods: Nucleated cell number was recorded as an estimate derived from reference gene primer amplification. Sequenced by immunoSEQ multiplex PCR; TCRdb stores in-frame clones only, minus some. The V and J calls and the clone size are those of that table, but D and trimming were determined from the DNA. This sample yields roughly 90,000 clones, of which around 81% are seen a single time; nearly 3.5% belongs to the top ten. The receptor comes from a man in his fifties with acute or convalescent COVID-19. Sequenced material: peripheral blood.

In DNA, the CDR3 is TGTGCCAGCAGGGTGGGACAGCTGAACACTGAAGCTTTCTTT. Residues: CASRVGQLNTEAFF. The chain joins TRBV6-6 to TRBJ1-1; 7 positions agree with TRBD1. V shed 6 bases, J shed 0 bases, and the junction held 4 bases outside the gene matches. CDR1 and CDR2 from the germline V gene are MNHNY and SVGAGI (reference sequence). The CDR3 has 14 residues.